This record covers a single T cell receptor (beta chain). In its sample, this clonotype was seen many times. Its antigen remains unidentified. Base qualities are not provided; no much larger clone lies one nucleotide away. The sample is drawn from a study of regulatory T cells in long-lasting Graves disease (dated by TCRdb to the early 2020s). Notes on the research overall: Persistent Graves' disease was defined as antithyroid drug treatment for over 5 years with persistently positive TSH receptor autoantibodies. The study was conducted in China and was registered as a clinical trial. A total of 35 or so samples were covered by TCR sequencing, comprising approximately 13 persistent and 20 or so newly diagnosed Graves' disease patients. Antithyroid drugs had been taken for around 9.8 years on average by persistent Graves' disease patients in the clinical cohort. Patients with persistent Graves' disease were compared with patients with newly diagnosed Graves' disease using TCR sequencing and RNA sequencing of peripheral blood. Study-wide conclusions, independent of this receptor: Because the primary lesion, thyroid tissue, could not be accessed, the study looked at peripheral blood alone. Compared with newly diagnosed patients, persistent Graves' disease patients had lower TCR Shannon entropy and fewer highly expanded clones, which suggests clonal expansion. TRBV28, TRBJ1-2 and TRBJ2-5 were preferentially used in persistent disease, while TRBV20-1 and TRBJ2-1 were favored in newly diagnosed disease. More public clonotypes were shared among persistent patients (roughly 2,700) than among newly diagnosed patients (roughly 1,000). Sequencing and analysis were limited to the TCR beta chain. As a limitation, the authors acknowledged that the small sample size may reduce accuracy.

What this sample's time point label stands for: persistent/refractory GD, antithyroid drugs over 5 years with positive TRAb. For both TCR sequencing and RNA sequencing, RNA was extracted from PBMCs in TRIzol. The diagnosis of Graves' disease followed American Thyroid Association guidelines. Recruitment of patients was carried out at an endocrinology department in Xi'an, China. Each patient gave 7 to 9.5 milliliters of peripheral blood, collected in an EDTA anticoagulant tube. Ficoll Paque Plus density gradient separation was used to isolate PBMCs, and no additional T cell sorting was done. An Agilent 2100 Bioanalyzer and agarose gel were used to check RNA quality, while a NanoDrop 2000 measured RNA concentration. Germline trimming amounts to 0 bases on V and 0 bases on J, with 5 as the count of junction bases outside the gene matches. Spanning cysteine to phenylalanine, the CDR3 consists of 16 amino acids. Of the read, only the CDR3 DNA is kept; its 48 bases are in frame from base 1. The germline V gene supplies CDR1 MNHEY and CDR2 SVGEGT.

Libraries came from multiplex PCR. Sequencing took place on an Illumina HiSeq 4000. CDR3 regions were amplified by Arm-PCR with iRepertoire HTBI primers to construct TCR beta libraries. Before sequencing, the PCR products underwent gel purification. The published analysis was carried out like this. Gene usage analysis of CDR3 amino acid clonotypes relied on the 60 or so TRBV and around 13 TRBJ segments identified across samples. Filtered high-quality paired reads were merged into contigs using COPE and FqMerger. BLAST was used to align contigs to IMGT TRBV, TRBD and TRBJ reference genes, and CDR3 was defined according to IMGT. Clonotypes above 0.1% frequency were classified as highly expanded clones. Shannon entropy was used to measure repertoire diversity, and the Gini coefficient was used to measure V-J evenness. Public clonotypes were defined as clonotypes shared by more than one individual. TCRdb reprocessed the public reads (quality trimming at Q25 with fastp, clone calling with MiXCR) and kept in-frame beta chains. When rows share a CDR3 protein, they turn into one entry using the most common DNA and genes. The authors' filters were not applied to this entry. Present in this sample are over 450,000 distinct CDR3 sequences, about 22% of which were seen just once. The biggest ten clones account for less than 9% of the sample.

The chain was built from TRBV6-2 or TRBV6-3 and TRBJ2-7; TRBD1 agrees with 7 junctional bases. The source of this sequence is a female donor with Graves disease. Sequencing used peripheral blood mononuclear cells (PBMCs), obtained when the disease was refractory, from a patient treated with antithyroid drugs. The CDR3 in this case is CASSYSAQGDSYEQYF. In nucleotides, the sequence is TGTGCCAGCAGTTACTCTGCTCAGGGGGACTCCTACGAGCAGTACTTC.